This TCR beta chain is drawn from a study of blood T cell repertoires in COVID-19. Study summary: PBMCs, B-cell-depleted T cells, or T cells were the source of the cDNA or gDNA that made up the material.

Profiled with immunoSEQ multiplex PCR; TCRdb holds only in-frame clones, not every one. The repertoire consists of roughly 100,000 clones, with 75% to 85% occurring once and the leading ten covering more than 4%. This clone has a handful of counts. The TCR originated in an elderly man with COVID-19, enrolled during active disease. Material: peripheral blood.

The CDR3 reads CASSIMNTEAFF. The CDR3 coding sequence is TGTGCCAGCAGTATCATGAACACTGAAGCTTTCTTT. The chain uses TRBV2 and TRBJ1-1; no clear D. V was pared by 5 bases and J by 0 bases, with 4 bases between. The CDR3 has 12 amino acids. Germline-derived CDR1 and CDR2 are SNHLY and FYNNEI.